The 32 T cell receptor beta chains below all came from one sample that was sequenced in a study of blood T cell repertoires in COVID-19. Assay: immunoSEQ multiplex PCR; the TCRdb copy retains only in-frame clones and omits some. The data hold under 200,000 clones, with nearly 85% observed a single time. The sample comprised peripheral blood. The origin of the receptors is a woman aged 25 to 39 with acute or convalescent COVID-19.

The rearrangement uses TRBV5-1 and TRBJ1-2, with TRBD1 matching 8 bases. Germline lookup yields CDR1 SGHRS and CDR2 YFSETQ. J gave up 5 bases and V 2 bases, and 11 bases lay outside the gene matches. The CDR3 covers 16 residues. CDR3 coding DNA: TGCGCCAGCAGCTTCTCCTTCCCCGGGACAGGTTATGGCTACACCTTC. Its protein is CASSFSFPGTGYGYTF.

The chain recombines TRBV6-2 or TRBV6-3 with TRBJ2-3; no reliable D call. Germline CDR1 MNHEY, CDR2 SVGEGT. CDR3 length: 11 amino acids. V dropped 5 bases and J dropped 2 bases, with 2 bases sitting between them. The CDR3 region is CASSHTDTQYF. The CDR3 nucleotides are TGTGCCAGCAGTCACACAGATACGCAGTATTTT.

The chain employs TRBV30 and TRBJ2-7, with no clear D. This CDR3 region has 11 residues. V shed 2 bases and J shed 7 bases, with 9 bases lying between them. Germline V gene lookup returns CDR1 GTSNPN and CDR2 SVGIG (reference sequence). CDR3 DNA: TGTGCCTGGAGTCCCAATAGAGAGCAGTACTTC. Amino acids: CAWSPNREQYF.

This chain joins TRBV5-6 and TRBJ2-3, with a tentative D call TRBD1 (5 bases). Trimming removed 5 bases at V and 2 bases at J, with 15 bases between. Germline values: CDR1 SGHDT, CDR2 YYEEEE. The CDR3 is 15 amino acids. The CDR3 spells CASSRGYGPTDTQYF. CDR3 DNA: TGTGCCAGCAGTAGGGGATACGGACCCACAGATACGCAGTATTTT. Based on the CDR3 plus reference TRBV5-6 and TRBJ2-3, the full variable domain is DAGVTQSPTHLIKTRGQQVTLRCSPKSGHDTVSWYQQALGQGPQFIFQYYEEEERQRGNFPDRFSGHQFPNYSSELNVNALLLGDSALYLCASSRGYGPTDTQYFGPGTRLTVL.

This clone has more than one count but fewer than ten. J is TRBJ1-4 and V is TRBV5-1; 8 nucleotides line up with TRBD1. Germline-derived CDR1 and CDR2 are SGHRS and YFSETQ. The V segment lost 4 bases and the J segment 5 bases; nucleotides outside the gene matches: 4. CDR3 length: 14 residues. In nucleotides, the CDR3 is TGCGCCAGCAGCCAGGGACAGGTGAATGAAAAACTGTTTTTT. It translates to CASSQGQVNEKLFF.

This clone was observed many times. The V and J genes are TRBV27 and TRBJ2-3, with 11 bases that match TRBD2. This CDR3 is built from 18 residues. After removal of 4 bases from V and 0 bases from J, the junction contained 9 bases not matched to a gene. The germline CDR1 and CDR2 sequences are MNHEY and SMNVEV (reference sequence). The CDR3 sequence: CASSSRQTSGESTDTQYF. In DNA, the CDR3 is TGTGCCAGCAGTTCCCGGCAGACTAGCGGGGAAAGCACAGATACGCAGTATTTT.

The chain has TRBV19 and TRBJ1-5, with D possibly matching TRBD1 (6 bases). The CDR3 consists of 12 residues. CDR1 is LNHDA and CDR2 is SQIVND in the germline V gene (reference sequence). With 5 bases removed from V and 11 bases from J, the gap between germline ends came to 13 bases. CDR3 DNA: TGTGCCAGTAGTGCCCGACAGGAGGCCCAGCATTTT. Residues: CASSARQEAQHF.

This chain links TRBV9 with TRBJ2-5; 12 nucleotides line up with TRBD2. The J segment lost 1 base and the V segment lost 0 bases, leaving 4 bases of the junction unmatched. CDR3 size: 17 residues. Germline V gene lookup returns CDR1 SGDLS and CDR2 YYNGEE. CDR3 protein: CASSVALAGGPQETQYF. CDR3 DNA: TGTGCCAGCAGCGTAGCACTAGCGGGGGGTCCCCAAGAGACCCAGTACTTC.

The chain employs TRBV14 and TRBJ2-7; 7 bases agree with TRBD1. The CDR3 contains 16 residues. The trim removed 2 bases at V and 2 bases at J, leaving 9 bases unmatched. Germline V gene sequence: CDR1 SGHDN, CDR2 FVKESK. The CDR3 nucleotides read TGTGCCAGCAGCCAATTCTCCGGGACAGCCGCCTACGAGCAGTACTTC. Its protein is CASSQFSGTAAYEQYF.

V usage is TRBV27 and J usage is TRBJ2-1; 7 bases are shared with TRBD2. CDR1 is MNHEY, CDR2 SMNVEV, per germline (reference sequence). The CDR3 extends over 16 amino acids. J gave up 0 bases and V 5 bases, and 7 bases lay outside the gene matches. CDR3 loop: CASSKAGWDSYNEQFF. The CDR3, as DNA: TGTGCCAGCAGTAAAGCGGGATGGGACTCCTACAATGAGCAGTTCTTC.

The chain combines TRBV7-2 with TRBJ2-1, with D unclear. V was shortened by 0 bases and J by 0 bases, with 6 bases between the two germline ends. Germline V gene lookup returns CDR1 SGHTA and CDR2 FQGNSA. This CDR3 has 15 residues. Written as DNA, the CDR3 is TGTGCCAGCAGCTTAGCCTTCGGCTCCTACAATGAGCAGTTCTTC. Translation gives CASSLAFGSYNEQFF.

The chain carries TRBV19 and TRBJ1-2; 9 bases line up with TRBD1. V shed 7 bases and J 8 bases; nucleotides not matched to a gene: 8. CDR1 is LNHDA and CDR2 is SQIVND in the germline V gene (reference sequence). CDR3 size: 13 residues. In nucleotides, the CDR3 is TGTGCCAGTACCCGGGACAGGGTGGACGGCTACACCTTC. It translates to CASTRDRVDGYTF.

The rearrangement joins TRBV30 to TRBJ2-5; D perhaps matches TRBD2 (5 bases). Looked up from germline, CDR1 is GTSNPN and CDR2 is SVGIG (reference sequence). Deletions cut 2 bases from V and 3 bases from J, with 7 bases between. This CDR3 is 12 amino acids long. DNA of the CDR3: TGTGCCTGGAGTCGAGGGAAAGAGACCCAGTACTTC. The encoded protein is CAWSRGKETQYF.

This rearrangement joins TRBV6-2 or TRBV6-3 to TRBJ2-5; 13 positions match TRBD2. Trimming at V came to 4 bases and at J to 1 base, leaving 9 bases not matched to a gene. This CDR3 contains 18 residues. Germline V gives CDR1 MNHEY, CDR2 SVGEGT. The CDR3 spells CASSSLIGLAGAQETQYF. The CDR3 nucleotides read TGTGCCAGCAGTTCGCTGATCGGACTAGCGGGGGCCCAAGAGACCCAGTACTTC.

The V and J genes are TRBV4-1 and TRBJ2-7, with D perhaps TRBD2 (6 bases). This CDR3 comprises 12 residues. Germline CDR1 and CDR2: MGHRA and YSYEKL. Trimming removed 1 base at V and 7 bases at J, with 8 bases between. CDR3: CASSQGREEQYF. The CDR3 DNA reads TGCGCCAGCAGCCAAGGGCGGGAAGAGCAGTACTTC.

The gene calls are TRBV11-2 and TRBJ1-4, with D possibly matching TRBD1 (5 bases). This CDR3 spans 17 amino acids. Trimming pared 3 bases from V and 5 bases from J, leaving 19 bases between. Germline CDR1 reads SGHAT; CDR2 reads FQNNGV. DNA of the CDR3: TGTGCCAGCAGCTTGCAATCGAGGGCACGGGGGAATGAAAAACTGTTTTTT. Protein: CASSLQSRARGNEKLFF. Full variable domain (missing parts from reference TRBV11-2 and TRBJ1-4): EAGVAQSPRYKIIEKRQSVAFWCNPISGHATLYWYQQILGQGPKLLIQFQNNGVVDDSQLPKDRFSAERLKGVDSTLKIQPAKLEDSAVYLCASSLQSRARGNEKLFFGSGTQLSVL.

The J gene is TRBJ1-3, the V gene TRBV5-5; the D gene is possibly TRBD1 (5 bases). V gave up 1 base and J gave up 0 bases, with 11 bases separating them. The CDR3 is 16 residues long. Germline-derived CDR1 and CDR2 are SGHKS and YYEKEE (reference sequence). CDR3 sequence: CASSLMGPSSGNTIYF. Here the CDR3 DNA reads TGTGCCAGCAGCTTGATGGGGCCGAGCTCTGGAAACACCATATATTTT.

This clone was seen just once. The CDR3 nucleotides are TGTGCCAGTGCGGACAGGGTTGACTATGGCTACACCTTC. Its protein product is CASADRVDYGYTF. The gene calls are TRBV6-5 and TRBJ1-2; TRBD1 aligns across 8 bases. CDR1 is MNHEY and CDR2 is SVGAGI in the germline V gene. This CDR3 region has 13 residues. V shed 9 bases, J shed 3 bases, and the junction held 6 bases outside the gene matches.

V and J are TRBV28 and TRBJ1-2; no firm D call. Germline V gene data show CDR1 as MDHEN and CDR2 as SYDVKM. With 8 bases removed from V and 4 bases from J, the gap between germline ends came to 11 bases. This CDR3 contains 12 residues. The CDR3: CASGGTLYGYTF. The DNA of the CDR3 is TGTGCCAGCGGTGGCACCCTCTATGGCTACACCTTC.

V is TRBV24-1 and J is TRBJ2-1, with D possibly matching TRBD1 (6 bases). V shed 5 bases and J shed 15 bases, with 19 bases lying between them. Germline V gives CDR1 KGHDR, CDR2 SFDVKD. There are 13 residues in the CDR3. The CDR3 region is CATSAKIQGRWFF. DNA for the CDR3: TGTGCCACCAGTGCAAAAATACAGGGAAGGTGGTTCTTC.

The J gene is TRBJ2-2, the V gene TRBV9; 13 bases map to TRBD2. From germline, CDR1 is SGDLS and CDR2 YYNGEE. V lost 4 bases, J lost 5 bases, and 2 bases stayed unmatched. CDR3 length: 15 amino acids. CDR3 protein: CASSRGLAGTGELFF. As DNA, the CDR3 is TGTGCCAGCAGCCGGGGACTAGCGGGGACCGGGGAGCTGTTTTTT.

The V and J genes are TRBV3-1 (or the pseudogene TRBV3-2) and TRBJ2-1; 8 bases match TRBD2. The ends lost 6 bases at V and 1 base at J; junction bases unmatched: 2. This CDR3 is 14 amino acids long. Germline CDR1 and CDR2: LGHDT and YNNKEL (reference sequence). Here the CDR3 reads CASSPSGSYNEQFF. Here the CDR3 DNA reads TGTGCCAGCAGTCCTAGCGGGTCCTACAATGAGCAGTTCTTC.

The rearrangement uses TRBV5-1 and TRBJ1-4, with a weak D call TRBD1 (5 bases). The CDR3 sequence is 14 residues long. Germline V lookup: CDR1 SGHRS, CDR2 YFSETQ. Deletions cut 0 bases from V and 7 bases from J, with 10 bases between. The CDR3 protein is CASSLGQGSEKLFF. DNA of the CDR3: TGCGCCAGCAGCTTGGGGCAGGGCAGTGAAAAACTGTTTTTT.

V usage is TRBV11-3 and J usage is TRBJ2-5, with 10 bases aligning to TRBD2. Per the germline V gene, CDR1 is SGHNT and CDR2 is YENEEA. CDR3 length: 16 residues. J lost 0 bases, V lost 5 bases, and 6 bases had no gene match. CDR3 DNA: TGTGCCAGCAGCCCAGGGACTAGCGCCTACCAAGAGACCCAGTACTTC. It encodes CASSPGTSAYQETQYF.

This chain uses TRBV27 with TRBJ1-1; 7 positions match TRBD1. With 8 bases clipped from V and 2 bases from J, the junction kept 5 bases outside the gene matches. The germline gives CDR1 MNHEY, CDR2 SMNVEV (reference sequence). The CDR3 loop spans 13 amino acids. CDR3 nucleotide sequence: TGTGCCAGCCATAGGGACAGTAACACTGAAGCTTTCTTT. Translation: CASHRDSNTEAFF.

The chain has TRBV21-1 and TRBJ1-2; TRBD1 was called by the table and not checked on the DNA. TRBV21-1 has pseudogene status. The CDR3 is 17 amino acids. The CDR3 sequence is CASSLGLRGPSSYGYTF. CDR3 DNA sequence: TGTGCCAGCAGCCTCGGGCTCAGGGGCCCTAGTTCCTATGGCTACACCTTC.

The gene calls are TRBV9 and TRBJ2-7; 10 nucleotides line up with TRBD1. Germline lookup yields CDR1 SGDLS and CDR2 YYNGEE. Unmatched junction bases numbered 5, after V lost 4 bases and J lost 4 bases. The CDR3 has 14 residues. In nucleotides, the CDR3 is TGTGCCAGCAGCCCCGGGACAGGGGTTTACGAGCAGTACTTC. Its protein is CASSPGTGVYEQYF.

The chain is built from TRBV7-8 and TRBJ1-5; no clear D gene. The CDR3 is 13 residues long. The germline CDR1 and CDR2 sequences are SGHVS and FQNEAQ. The V end was cut by 5 bases, the J end by 4 bases, with 9 bases between. The CDR3 region has the DNA TGTGCCAGCAGCCAAGCCAATAATCAGCCCCAGCATTTT. Protein: CASSQANNQPQHF.

The chain uses TRBV6-5 and TRBJ2-5; 7 nucleotides match TRBD2. V was pared by 7 bases and J by 0 bases, with 5 bases of the junction left unmatched. The CDR3 length is 14 residues. Germline loops: CDR1 MNHEY, CDR2 SVGAGI. CDR3 residues: CASIGLDYQETQYF. Written as DNA, the CDR3 is TGTGCCAGCATTGGACTAGACTACCAAGAGACCCAGTACTTC.

The rearrangement uses TRBV15 and TRBJ1-3; a possible D gene is TRBD1 (5 bases). Germline CDR1 LNHNV, CDR2 YYDKDF (reference sequence). The V gene lost 3 bases and the J gene lost 6 bases, with 24 bases spanning the gap. The CDR3 sequence is 18 residues long. The chain's CDR3 is CATSRDPLIGTLKNTIYF. The CDR3 coding sequence is TGTGCCACCAGCAGGGACCCCCTCATCGGGACTCTGAAAAACACCATATATTTT.

The gene calls are TRBV10-1 and TRBJ2-1; D not certain. This CDR3 has 14 residues. V lost 4 bases, J lost 0 bases, and 7 bases lay in between. CDR1 and CDR2 from the germline V gene are WNHNN and SYGVQD (reference sequence). CDR3 sequence (DNA): TGCGCCAGCAGTGCTCCGAGCTCCTACAATGAGCAGTTCTTC. Translation gives CASSAPSSYNEQFF.

The chain links TRBV5-1 to TRBJ2-1; TRBD2 agrees at 8 bases. The CDR3 length is 16 residues. J was trimmed by 2 bases and V by 0 bases; bases with no gene match: 4. The germline gives CDR1 SGHRS, CDR2 YFSETQ. The CDR3 reads CASSLGLRGAYNEQFF. The CDR3, as DNA: TGCGCCAGCAGCTTGGGGCTGCGGGGGGCCTACAATGAGCAGTTCTTC.